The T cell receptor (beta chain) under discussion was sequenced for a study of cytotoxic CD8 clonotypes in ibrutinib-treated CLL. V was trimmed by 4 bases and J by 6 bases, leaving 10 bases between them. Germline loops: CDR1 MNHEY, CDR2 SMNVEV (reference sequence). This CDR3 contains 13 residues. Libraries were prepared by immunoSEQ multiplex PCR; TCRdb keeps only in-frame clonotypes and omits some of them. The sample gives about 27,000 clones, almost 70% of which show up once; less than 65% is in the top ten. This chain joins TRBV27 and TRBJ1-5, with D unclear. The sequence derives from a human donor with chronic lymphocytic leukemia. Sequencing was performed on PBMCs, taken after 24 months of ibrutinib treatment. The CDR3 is CASSSRRSQPQHF. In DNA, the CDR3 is TGTGCCAGCAGTTCCCGACGGAGTCAGCCCCAGCATTTT.